This is a list of T cell receptor beta chains from one sample in a study of blood T cells in healthy people across ages. TCRdb called the 5' RACE reads again in MiXCR, with one record for every CDR3 protein. Here the sample spans some 800,000 distinct CDR3 sequences, roughly 25% being singletons. These data also formed part of another study, on T cells of mothers and their children.

The sequenced sample consisted of blood. Source of these receptors: a boy under 18 in good health. CDR3s include the opening cysteine and the closing phenylalanine or tryptophan. D genes are given only for firm matches. Size values are once, few and many counts, or a class for expanded clones, and some rows have none.

>TRBJ2-7|.|.|TRBV5-1
CASGEGPSYEQYF
TGCGCCAGCGGAGAAGGTCCCTCCTACGAGCAGTACTTC
>TRBJ2-1|.|TRBD1|TRBV20-1
CSARWDRGLGQFF
TGCAGTGCTAGATGGGACAGGGGCCTAGGGCAGTTCTTC
>TRBJ2-7|few|.|TRBV7-2
CASSLGAGSSYEQYF
TGTGCCAGCAGCTTAGGGGCAGGTAGCTCCTACGAGCAGTACTTC
>TRBJ2-1|many|.|TRBV6-2/TRBV6-3
CASKGSPYNEQFF
TGTGCCAGCAAAGGTAGTCCCTACAATGAGCAGTTCTTC
>TRBJ2-3|.|.|TRBV12-3/TRBV12-4
CASSLVSQDTQYF
TGTGCCAGCAGTTTAGTCTCCCAGGATACGCAGTATTTT
>TRBJ2-2|.|TRBD2|TRBV4-1
CASSPGTSGRPGELFF
TGCGCCAGCAGCCCTGGGACTAGCGGGAGGCCCGGGGAGCTGTTTTTT
>TRBJ2-5|few|.|TRBV29-1
CSVEGLETQYF
TGCAGCGTTGAGGGCCTAGAGACCCAGTACTTC
>TRBJ2-4|.|.|TRBV20-1
CSAHPTVVSKNIQYF
TGCAGTGCCCATCCTACGGTTGTATCCAAAAACATTCAGTACTTC
>TRBJ1-5|few|.|TRBV6-5
CASSLVRDQPQHF
TGTGCCAGCTCCCTGGTAAGAGATCAGCCCCAGCATTTT
>TRBJ2-5|many|.|TRBV7-9
CASSLDGLTGRETQYF
TGTGCCAGCAGCTTAGATGGACTAACAGGCCGAGAGACCCAGTACTTC
>TRBJ2-7|.|.|TRBV12-3/TRBV12-4
CASSFQVASYEQYF
TGTGCCAGCAGTTTCCAAGTGGCCTCCTACGAGCAGTACTTC
>TRBJ1-1|few|.|TRBV3-1
CASSQMVDSLNTEAFF
TGTGCCAGCAGCCAAATGGTCGACAGCCTGAACACTGAAGCTTTCTTT
>TRBJ2-7|.|.|TRBV7-8
CASSSPSSRDEQYF
TGTGCCAGCAGCTCACCTAGTTCTCGGGACGAGCAGTACTTC
>TRBJ2-1|.|TRBD2|TRBV20-1
CSEGRAYDEQFF
TGCAGTGAGGGGAGGGCTTACGATGAGCAGTTCTTC
>TRBJ2-3|.|.|TRBV15
CATSEGGRGDTQYF
TGTGCCACCAGTGAGGGGGGCCGGGGAGATACGCAGTATTTT
>TRBJ2-2|once|TRBD1|TRBV6-2/TRBV6-3
CAGSYSGTAPNTGELFF
TGTGCCGGCAGTTACTCCGGGACAGCACCCAACACCGGGGAGCTGTTTTTT
>TRBJ1-2|.|TRBD1|TRBV7-2
CASSLTPGQGAAYGYTF
TGTGCCAGCAGCTTAACCCCGGGACAGGGGGCGGCCTATGGCTACACCTTC
>TRBJ1-1|.|TRBD1|TRBV6-6
CASIHPTGPNTEAFF
TGTGCCAGCATTCATCCGACAGGGCCTAACACTGAAGCTTTCTTT